What follows is one T cell receptor (beta chain) and its context. No antigen is known for it. Base qualities are not provided; no much larger clone lies one nucleotide away. Sequenced on an Illumina HiSeq 1500. TCRdb took the public reads, trimmed them with fastp at Q25, ran MiXCR for clone calling and kept in-frame beta chains. Duplicate CDR3 protein sequences are folded into a single record with the most common DNA and genes. This sample has about 320,000 distinct CDR3 sequences in its table, and over 7.5% of those were observed once. The ten biggest clones cover 4.3% of the sample. CDR1 and CDR2 are read off the germline V gene as ENHRY and SYGVKD. V gives up 0 bases and J gives up 4 bases, and the segment between their germline ends measures 10 bases. Taken from cysteine to phenylalanine, the CDR3 has 15 residues. The entry retains the CDR3 DNA only, 45 bases that are in frame from base 1. The sample is drawn from a study of T cell repertoires in cytomegalovirus infection (dated by TCRdb to about 2019). As for the study more broadly: The HLA type of each donor mattered for the analysis, because public TCR beta signatures pointed to carriage of CMV infection along with the matching HLA type.

The paper as a whole reports these results and caveats: Carriers of CMV infection plus the relevant HLA type were discriminated by the cumulative frequency of public TCR beta family members in the study cohort and in an independent roughly 400-donor cohort. The ex vivo response was dominated by HLA-C-restricted CMV-specific TCR beta clonotypes, which also provided the single most frequent clonotype in two of eight donors.

This clonotype was sampled from a human donor in good health (CMV status not recorded). Some clones in this sample may be carry-over from other donors' samples. The source material was PBMCs. This sequence uses TRBV10-3 and TRBJ2-1; D gene: possibly TRBD2, on 5 matching bases. The DNA is as follows: TGTGCCATCAGTGAGTCTGATAGCGAGTACAATGAGCAGTTCTTC. This codes for CAISESDSEYNEQFF.